One and the same sample provided the 14 T cell receptor beta chains below, sequenced in a study of OX40 agonist ivuxolimab in advanced cancers. Using immunoSEQ multiplex PCR, the repertoire was profiled, and TCRdb retains in-frame clones only, with some absent. The table shows about 58,000 clones, with about 76% occurring only once. The input for sequencing was CD4+ or CD8+ T cells sorted from blood, taken in a trial of the OX40 agonist ivuxolimab. These receptors originate from an adult with an advanced solid tumor such as melanoma, head and neck, liver or kidney cancer.

The V call is TRBV5-1, the J call TRBJ1-2; 8 bases map to TRBD1. The germline CDR1 and CDR2 sequences are SGHRS and YFSETQ. After removal of 4 bases from V and 8 bases from J, the junction contained 10 bases not matched to a gene. The CDR3 consists of 14 residues. CDR3 DNA sequence: TGCGCCAGCAGCATAGGAGGACAGGGATACGGCTACACCTTC. This codes for CASSIGGQGYGYTF.

This chain uses TRBV6-6 with TRBJ1-1; D possibly corresponds to TRBD1 (5 bases). Germline CDR1 is MNHNY and CDR2 is SVGAGI (reference sequence). CDR3 length: 13 residues. The V gene lost 4 bases and the J gene lost 1 base, with 7 bases spanning the gap. The CDR3 loop is CASSSGQNTEAFF. The CDR3 bases are TGTGCCAGCAGTTCAGGACAGAACACTGAAGCTTTCTTT.

This clone came up once. The genes are TRBV29-1 and TRBJ2-2; D could derive from TRBD1 or TRBD2 (5 bases each). Germline V gives CDR1 SQVTM, CDR2 ANQGSEA. The V and J ends lost 4 bases and 0 bases respectively, with 12 bases between them. This CDR3 contains 15 residues. The CDR3 protein is CSVGRGVANTGELFF. The CDR3 coding sequence is TGCAGCGTTGGGAGAGGGGTGGCGAACACCGGGGAGCTGTTTTTT.

The chain joins TRBV6-1 to TRBJ1-5; TRBD1 matches at 7 bases. Trimming took 0 bases from V and 0 from J; bases not matched to a gene: 8. The CDR3 extends over 18 amino acids. Germline values: CDR1 MNHNS, CDR2 SASEGT. DNA of the CDR3: TGTGCCAGCAGTGAAGCACGACAGGGACTTTATAGCAATCAGCCCCAGCATTTT. It translates to CASSEARQGLYSNQPQHF.

This CDR3 reads CASSQAIQGGFGANVLTF. In nucleotides, the CDR3 is TGCGCCAGCAGCCAAGCTATACAGGGTGGTTTTGGGGCCAACGTCCTGACTTTC. This chain links TRBV4-1 with TRBJ2-6; TRBD1 might be the D (6 bases). The V end lost 1 base, the J end lost 3 bases, and 16 bases lay between the germline ends. The germline V gene encodes CDR1 MGHRA and CDR2 YSYEKL. The length of the CDR3 is 18 residues.

The chain combines TRBV11-2 with TRBJ1-2; D not certain. CDR3 length: 14 amino acids. CDR1 and CDR2 from the germline V gene are SGHAT and FQNNGV. Trimming left V 0 bases short and J 6 bases short, with 11 bases between. This CDR3 reads CASSLDLSGNGYTF. DNA of the CDR3: TGTGCCAGCAGCTTAGATCTATCAGGAAATGGCTACACCTTC.

This clone came up once. This chain connects TRBV4-1 to TRBJ2-2; 8 nucleotides match TRBD2. The germline V gene has CDR1 MGHRA and CDR2 YSYEKL. The CDR3 is 18 amino acids. Trimming took 3 bases from V and 3 from J; bases not matched to a gene: 12. CDR3 loop: CASSQASGSITYTGELFF. CDR3 DNA sequence: TGCGCCAGCAGCCAGGCAAGCGGGAGCATTACGTACACCGGGGAGCTGTTTTTT.

The genes are TRBV11-2 and TRBJ2-1; D remains unclear. Germline CDR1 is SGHAT and CDR2 is FQNNGV. The CDR3 runs 14 residues. Trimming left V 1 base short and J 7 bases short, with 11 bases between. The CDR3 loop is CASSLGSVGNEQFF. CDR3 in DNA: TGTGCCAGCAGCTTAGGGAGTGTCGGTAATGAGCAGTTCTTC. Full variable domain (rest looked up from reference TRBV11-2 and TRBJ2-1): EAGVAQSPRYKIIEKRQSVAFWCNPISGHATLYWYQQILGQGPKLLIQFQNNGVVDDSQLPKDRFSAERLKGVDSTLKIQPAKLEDSAVYLCASSLGSVGNEQFFGPGTRLTVL.

A single count supports this clone. This chain connects TRBV5-5 to TRBJ2-2, with D uncertain. This CDR3 comprises 16 residues. The V end was cut by 6 bases, the J end by 0 bases, with 15 bases between. Germline V gene sequence: CDR1 SGHKS, CDR2 YYEKEE (reference sequence). The CDR3 loop is CASILSAVANTGELFF. DNA for the CDR3: TGTGCCAGCATCTTATCGGCGGTCGCGAACACCGGGGAGCTGTTTTTT.

The genes are TRBV5-1 and TRBJ1-5; the D gene is possibly TRBD1 (6 bases). Germline V gene sequence: CDR1 SGHRS, CDR2 YFSETQ. The V gene lost 0 bases and the J gene lost 4 bases, with 8 bases spanning the gap. The CDR3 is made up of 14 amino acids. CDR3 in amino acids: CASSLEGGNQPQHF. For the CDR3, the DNA is TGCGCCAGCAGCTTGGAGGGGGGTAATCAGCCCCAGCATTTT.

The J gene is TRBJ1-2, the V gene TRBV5-1; possible D gene TRBD1, 5 bases. The CDR3 consists of 13 residues. Germline V gives CDR1 SGHRS, CDR2 YFSETQ. Between the trimmed V and J ends, which lost 4 bases and 1 base, there was a span of 8 bases. This CDR3 is CASSDRDNYGYTF. Here the CDR3 DNA reads TGCGCCAGCAGCGACAGAGATAACTATGGCTACACCTTC.

The V call is TRBV5-1, the J call TRBJ2-2; 7 bases line up with TRBD1. V was clipped by 4 bases and J by 4 bases; unmatched bases: 7. The CDR3 spans 15 residues. Per germline, CDR1 SGHRS and CDR2 YFSETQ. The DNA of the CDR3 is TGCGCCAGCAGCCCACGACAGGGACCCACCGGGGAGCTGTTTTTT. Translation gives CASSPRQGPTGELFF.

On this clone: A read error is likely, as this CDR3 ends without the conserved phenylalanine or tryptophan. Because the CDR3's place on the DNA is in doubt, the DNA is left out and the CDR3 is given as listed by TCRdb. The CDR3 spells CASSDAGSIAT. The chain couples TRBV6-6 to TRBJ2-3; the table's D gene call, TRBD2, was not cross checked with the DNA. Ends included, the CDR3 has 11 residues. CDR1 MNHNY and CDR2 SVGAGI come from the germline V gene (reference sequence).

The chain combines TRBV6-5 with TRBJ1-2; tentative D call: TRBD1 (5 bases). The germline gives CDR1 MNHEY, CDR2 SVGAGI. CDR3 length: 11 residues. V shed 10 bases and J shed 4 bases, with 10 bases lying between them. The CDR3 is CAIREIYGYTF. CDR3 in DNA: TGTGCCATCAGGGAAATCTATGGCTACACCTTC.